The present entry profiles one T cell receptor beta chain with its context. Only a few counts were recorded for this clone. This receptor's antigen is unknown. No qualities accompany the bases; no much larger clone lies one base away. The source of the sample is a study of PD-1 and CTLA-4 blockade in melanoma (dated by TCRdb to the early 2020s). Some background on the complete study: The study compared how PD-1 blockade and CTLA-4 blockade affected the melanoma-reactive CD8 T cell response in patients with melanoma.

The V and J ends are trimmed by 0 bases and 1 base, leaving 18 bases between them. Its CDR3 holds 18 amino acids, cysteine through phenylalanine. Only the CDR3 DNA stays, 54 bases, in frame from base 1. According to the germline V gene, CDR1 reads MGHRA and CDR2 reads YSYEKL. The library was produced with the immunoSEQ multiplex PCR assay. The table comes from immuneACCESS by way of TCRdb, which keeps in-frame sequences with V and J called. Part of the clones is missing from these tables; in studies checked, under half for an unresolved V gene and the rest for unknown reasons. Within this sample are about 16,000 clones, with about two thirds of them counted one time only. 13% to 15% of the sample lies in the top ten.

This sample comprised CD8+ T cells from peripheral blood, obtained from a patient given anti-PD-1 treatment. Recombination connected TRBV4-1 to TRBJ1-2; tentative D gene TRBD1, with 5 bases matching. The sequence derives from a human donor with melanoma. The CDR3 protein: CASSQDPFRQLFNYGYTF. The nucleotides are TGCGCCAGCAGCCAAGACCCCTTTAGACAGCTTTTTAACTATGGCTACACCTTC.